Below, 25 T cell receptor beta chains from the same sample are listed, as sequenced in a study of OX40 agonist ivuxolimab in advanced cancers. The method was immunoSEQ multiplex PCR; TCRdb's version includes in-frame clones alone and lacks a portion of them. The table lists around 94,000 clones, roughly 90% of them singletons. Sequencing used CD4+ or CD8+ T cells sorted from blood, obtained in a trial of the OX40 agonist ivuxolimab. These receptors came from an adult with an advanced solid tumor such as melanoma, head and neck, liver or kidney cancer.

The rearrangement joins TRBV19 to TRBJ2-4; TRBD1 is a possible D gene (5 bases). Looked up from germline, CDR1 is LNHDA and CDR2 is SQIVND (reference sequence). CDR3 length: 14 amino acids. Deletions cut 6 bases from V and 2 bases from J, with 11 bases between. The CDR3 bases are TGTGCCAGTAGGTCTCCAGGGTCCAAAAACATTCAGTACTTC. It encodes CASRSPGSKNIQYF.

V is TRBV11-2 and J is TRBJ2-7; D is unresolved. The V end lost 5 bases, the J end lost 4 bases, and 12 bases lay between the germline ends. Germline CDR1 SGHAT, CDR2 FQNNGV. The CDR3 is 13 residues long. The CDR3 DNA reads TGTGCCAGCAGCCCCGGAGTCTCTTACGAGCAGTACTTC. As protein: CASSPGVSYEQYF. The full variable domain, rest sourced from reference TRBV11-2 and TRBJ2-7, is EAGVAQSPRYKIIEKRQSVAFWCNPISGHATLYWYQQILGQGPKLLIQFQNNGVVDDSQLPKDRFSAERLKGVDSTLKIQPAKLEDSAVYLCASSPGVSYEQYFGPGTRLTVT.

The chain links TRBV5-1 to TRBJ1-2; unclear D gene. Germline V CDR1 and CDR2: SGHRS, YFSETQ. This CDR3 spans 13 amino acids. V was pared by 0 bases and J by 5 bases, with 8 bases between. DNA of the CDR3: TGCGCCAGCAGCTTGGCCCTACCATATGGCTACACCTTC. As protein: CASSLALPYGYTF.

The rearrangement uses TRBV27 and TRBJ2-1; a weak D match, TRBD2 (6 bases). The CDR3 is 15 residues long. Trimming cost V 3 bases and J 7 bases, with 16 bases left between them. Germline V gives CDR1 MNHEY, CDR2 SMNVEV (reference sequence). Written as DNA, the CDR3 is TGTGCCAGCAGTTTCGGGACTCTTGCTCGGAATGAGCAGTTCTTC. This codes for CASSFGTLARNEQFF.

This chain joins TRBV7-9 and TRBJ1-1; 8 bases align to TRBD1. Germline V gene lookup returns CDR1 SEHNR and CDR2 FQNEAQ (reference sequence). The V and J ends lost 2 bases and 9 bases, in that order; junction bases with no gene match: 11. This CDR3 comprises 15 residues. The CDR3 reads CASSLIDRGLPQAFF. In nucleotides, the CDR3 is TGTGCCAGCAGCTTAATAGACAGGGGCCTTCCACAAGCTTTCTTT.

This sequence joins TRBV5-1 and TRBJ2-1, with 14 bases that match TRBD2. Trimming cost V 0 bases and J 3 bases; bases outside gene matches: 2. This CDR3 contains 17 residues. From germline, CDR1 is SGHRS and CDR2 YFSETQ. CDR3 in amino acids: CASSLEGLAGDYNEQFF. The CDR3 nucleotides read TGCGCCAGCAGCTTGGAGGGACTAGCGGGAGACTACAATGAGCAGTTCTTC.

The V call is TRBV27, the J call TRBJ2-7; TRBD1 agrees at 7 bases. The CDR3 is made up of 14 amino acids. The J segment lost 5 bases and the V segment lost 6 bases, leaving 10 bases of the junction unmatched. Per germline, CDR1 MNHEY and CDR2 SMNVEV (reference sequence). This CDR3 is CASSDRDLKNEQYF. CDR3 sequence (DNA): TGTGCCAGCAGCGACAGGGATCTAAAAAACGAGCAGTACTTC.

Points on this clone: One end of the junction fails to match germline, which may point to a read error. Other nucleotide sequences in the sample specify the same CDR3. V is TRBV7-3 and J is TRBJ2-3, with D perhaps matching TRBD2 (5 bases). Germline CDR1 and CDR2: SGHTA and FQGTGA. CDR3 size: 12 residues. CDR3 amino acids: CASSGITDTQYF. CDR3 DNA: TGCGCCAGCAGCGGCATTACAGATACGCAGTATTTT. The whole variable domain, filled in from reference TRBV7-3 and TRBJ2-3, reads GAGVSQTPSNKVTEKGKYVELRCDPISGHTALYWYRQSLGQGPEFLIYFQGTGAADDSGLPNDRFFAVRPEGSVSTLKIQRTERGDSAVYLCASSGITDTQYFGPGTRLTVL.

The rearrangement links TRBV6-6 to TRBJ1-4; D ambiguous. V lost 5 bases, J lost 0 bases, and 10 bases lay in between. The CDR3 totals 15 residues. Germline V lookup: CDR1 MNHNY, CDR2 SVGAGI (reference sequence). CDR3 sequence reads: CASSGPIATNEKLFF. The CDR3 coding sequence is TGTGCCAGCAGTGGACCGATTGCAACTAATGAAAAACTGTTTTTT.

J is TRBJ1-1 and V is TRBV4-3; D gene uncertain. The germline gives CDR1 LGHNA, CDR2 YSLEER. Trimming cost V 0 bases and J 7 bases, with 12 bases left between them. The CDR3 loop spans 14 amino acids. This CDR3 reads CASSQDTGRNEAFF. The CDR3 DNA follows: TGCGCCAGCAGCCAAGATACCGGTCGAAATGAAGCTTTCTTT.

A single count supports this clone. The chain couples TRBV5-6 to TRBJ2-7, with D tentatively TRBD2 (5 bases). CDR3 length: 15 amino acids. The germline V gene has CDR1 SGHDT and CDR2 YYEEEE. V lost 4 bases to trimming and J lost 2 bases, with 16 bases between them. CDR3 bases: TGTGCCAGCAGCCAAATACATAGCGTCCCCTACGAGCAGTACTTC. Translation: CASSQIHSVPYEQYF.

This clone occurred once. This chain joins TRBV4-3 and TRBJ2-7; D assignment may be TRBD1 or TRBD2 (5 bases each). Germline V gene sequence: CDR1 LGHNA, CDR2 YSLEER. The CDR3 runs 16 residues. Trimming removed 0 bases at V and 4 bases at J, with 16 bases between. Here the CDR3 reads CASSQDPGPSTYEQYF. The CDR3 DNA reads TGCGCCAGCAGCCAAGATCCGGGGCCTAGCACTTACGAGCAGTACTTC.

The chain joins TRBV5-8 to TRBJ2-7; D remains unclear. Germline V gene data show CDR1 as SGHTS and CDR2 as YDEGEE. The V gene lost 4 bases and the J gene lost 2 bases, with 7 bases spanning the gap. The CDR3 spans 12 residues. In DNA form, the CDR3 reads TGTGCCAGCAGCGTCGAAGCCTACGAGCAGTACTTC. It is translated as CASSVEAYEQYF.

This chain uses TRBV5-6 with TRBJ1-1, with 8 bases that match TRBD1. CDR3 length: 14 residues. CDR1 is SGHDT and CDR2 is YYEEEE in the germline V gene. Losses at the gene ends were 7 bases for V and 3 bases for J; bases not matched to a gene: 8. Written as DNA, the CDR3 is TGTGCCAGCTTTGGACAGGGTTGGTACACTGAAGCTTTCTTT. Translation: CASFGQGWYTEAFF.

The chain uses TRBV2 and TRBJ2-2; 12 bases are shared with TRBD2. J lost 0 bases, V lost 5 bases, and 4 bases had no gene match. The CDR3 contains 17 residues. Germline values: CDR1 SNHLY, CDR2 FYNNEI. The DNA for the CDR3 is TGTGCCAGCAGTCCTACTAGCGGGAGGTCGAACACCGGGGAGCTGTTTTTT. Protein: CASSPTSGRSNTGELFF.

The genes are TRBV4-1 and TRBJ1-1, with D perhaps matching TRBD1 (5 bases). Germline CDR1 is MGHRA and CDR2 is YSYEKL. Trimming shortened V by 0 bases and J by 4 bases, and 12 bases separated the two germline ends. The CDR3 is 15 amino acids. DNA of the CDR3: TGCGCCAGCAGCCAAGAGCCCATGGGGGGCACTGAAGCTTTCTTT. This encodes CASSQEPMGGTEAFF.

The chain is built from TRBV7-8 and TRBJ2-1, with unresolved D. V shed 5 bases and J shed 7 bases, with 6 bases lying between them. CDR3 length equals 11 residues. Germline V gives CDR1 SGHVS, CDR2 FQNEAQ. CDR3 nucleotides: TGTGCCAGCAGCGTCGTAAATGAGCAGTTCTTC. This encodes CASSVVNEQFF.

The chain is built from TRBV11-2 and TRBJ2-1; 8 nucleotides align to TRBD1. The germline CDR1 and CDR2 sequences are SGHAT and FQNNGV. CDR3 length equals 16 residues. V trimming: 6 bases; J trimming: 7 bases; junction bases outside the gene matches: 14. CDR3 sequence: CASRPRSGGSRNEQFF. The DNA for the CDR3 is TGTGCCAGCAGACCTCGCTCAGGGGGCTCAAGGAATGAGCAGTTCTTC.

The chain combines TRBV27 with TRBJ1-2, with D possibly TRBD1 on 6 matching bases. The V end was cut by 5 bases, the J end by 2 bases, with 21 bases between. The CDR3 covers 17 residues. Germline V CDR1 and CDR2: MNHEY, SMNVEV (reference sequence). As DNA, the CDR3 is TGTGCCAGCAGTCCTAACGCCTTGGGGGGCGTAAACTATGGCTACACCTTC. Its protein is CASSPNALGGVNYGYTF.

The gene calls are TRBV28 and TRBJ1-1; tentatively, D is TRBD1 (6 bases). Between the trimmed V and J ends, which lost 3 bases and 1 base, there was a span of 27 bases. Looked up from germline, CDR1 is MDHEN and CDR2 is SYDVKM. The CDR3 runs to 20 residues. The CDR3: CASSLRTGNRDKEGNTEAFF. In DNA, the CDR3 is TGTGCCAGCAGTTTGCGTACAGGGAATAGGGACAAAGAAGGGAACACTGAAGCTTTCTTT.

For the CDR3, the DNA is TGTGCCAGCCGAGAGACCCAGTACTTC. It specifies CASRETQYF. The gene calls are TRBV6-5 and TRBJ2-5; D unclear. V dropped 8 bases and J dropped 4 bases, with 2 bases sitting between them. CDR3 length equals 9 residues. Per germline, CDR1 MNHEY and CDR2 SVGAGI.

This clone appeared a few times. The chain links TRBV30 to TRBJ1-2; D is undetermined. Germline values: CDR1 GTSNPN, CDR2 SVGIG (reference sequence). V gave up 0 bases and J gave up 8 bases, with 7 bases separating them. CDR3 length: 11 amino acids. The CDR3 spells CAWSVRPGYTF. CDR3 in DNA: TGTGCCTGGAGTGTACGTCCGGGCTACACCTTC.

J is TRBJ2-1 and V is TRBV6-5, with 12 bases matching TRBD2. The CDR3 has 16 amino acids. V trimming: 4 bases; J trimming: 6 bases; junction bases outside the gene matches: 7. The germline gives CDR1 MNHEY, CDR2 SVGAGI. This CDR3 is CASSSPGLAGFNEQFF. CDR3 coding DNA: TGTGCCAGCAGTTCGCCGGGACTAGCGGGTTTCAATGAGCAGTTCTTC.

The chain recombines TRBV9 with TRBJ2-1; D may be TRBD2 (6 bases). Trimming took 0 bases from V and 9 from J, leaving 13 bases between them. The CDR3 runs 14 residues. Germline values: CDR1 SGDLS, CDR2 YYNGEE. CDR3 sequence reads: CASSVDSLATEQFF. CDR3 DNA: TGTGCCAGCAGCGTAGACTCCCTAGCGACTGAGCAGTTCTTC.

The chain links TRBV5-6 to TRBJ1-4; no definite D call. The CDR3 runs 14 residues. Germline values: CDR1 SGHDT, CDR2 YYEEEE. The germline V and J ends were trimmed by 5 bases and 0 bases, with 8 bases remaining between them. The CDR3 loop reads CASSWIATNEKLFF. CDR3 sequence (DNA): TGTGCCAGCAGTTGGATTGCAACTAATGAAAAACTGTTTTTT. Full variable domain (missing parts from reference TRBV5-6 and TRBJ1-4): DAGVTQSPTHLIKTRGQQVTLRCSPKSGHDTVSWYQQALGQGPQFIFQYYEEEERQRGNFPDRFSGHQFPNYSSELNVNALLLGDSALYLCASSWIATNEKLFFGSGTQLSVL.